Included here is one T cell receptor (beta chain) sequence, with context. The target antigen is unknown. Clones were sequenced by immunoSEQ multiplex PCR, and TCRdb holds only the in-frame ones, with some missing. The table has about 1 million clones, around four fifths seen once. The entry originates in a study of shared clonotypes between healthy human individuals. Trimming removed 5 bases at V and 4 bases at J, with 14 bases between. This CDR3 is 14 amino acids long. Germline loops: CDR1 LNHDA, CDR2 SQIVND (reference sequence). Donors had no recently reported acute infections or vaccinations and were HIV-negative. Study conclusions and caveats: Clonotype sharing across several donors was observed for approximately 5% of naive CD4 clonotypes.

V and J are TRBV19 and TRBJ1-1; the D gene is possibly TRBD1 (6 bases). The TCR sequence derives from a man between 18 and 29 years old in good health. The sample was memory CD4+ T cells sorted from blood. Subset of the sample: CD45RA-negative fraction. The CDR3 spells CASSATGWGTEAFF. The CDR3 nucleotides read TGTGCCAGTAGTGCGACAGGTTGGGGCACTGAAGCTTTCTTT.